This TCR beta chain was captured in a study of technical replicates of blood from several donors. This clone was picked up one time. Germline CDR1 SGHDT, CDR2 YYEEEE. The CDR3 runs to 18 residues. Trimming stripped 3 bases from V and 4 bases from J, with 26 bases between. Only in-frame clones appear in the TCRdb table, and some are missing; sequencing was by immunoSEQ multiplex PCR. The sample has over 75,000 clones, 97% seen once. Sequenced sample: T cells isolated from PBMCs. The chain links TRBV5-6 to TRBJ2-7; tentative D call: TRBD1 (6 bases). The sequence derives from a human donor in good health. CDR3 sequence reads: CASSSPLNGQRYGYEQYF. CDR3 coding DNA: TGTGCCAGCAGCTCTCCTCTGAACGGACAGCGCTACGGTTACGAGCAGTACTTC. The full variable domain, completed using reference TRBV5-6 and TRBJ2-7, is DAGVTQSPTHLIKTRGQQVTLRCSPKSGHDTVSWYQQALGQGPQFIFQYYEEEERQRGNFPDRFSGHQFPNYSSELNVNALLLGDSALYLCASSSPLNGQRYGYEQYFGPGTRLTVT.